This T cell receptor (beta chain) emerged from a study of blood T cells in healthy people across ages. PCR was performed a second time for roughly 6 to 12 cycles using a sample-barcoded 5' primer and a J-beta primer mix. Every cDNA molecule carried a tag from a template-switch adaptor bearing 12 random nucleotides. MiXCR was run by TCRdb on the 5' RACE reads, yielding one entry per CDR3 protein. The table has 500,000 to 600,000 distinct CDR3 sequences, approximately 30% seen once. Germline V CDR1 and CDR2: DFQATT, SNEGSKA (reference sequence). The CDR3 covers 15 residues. V lost 3 bases and J lost 1, with 12 bases in between.

Sequencing was done on a sample of blood. The sequence was collected from an older woman in good health. The chain combines TRBV20-1 with TRBJ2-2; no clear D gene. The CDR3 bases are TGCAGTGCTAGCCCTTTAATGAAGAACACCGGGGAGCTGTTTTTT. It encodes CSASPLMKNTGELFF.